These 7 T cell receptor beta chains share one sample of origin, sequenced in a study of Ad26.COV2.S vaccination and SARS-CoV-2 variants listed by TCRdb under 2021. Explained via the paper, the treatment or condition label denotes: over 15 received Ad26.COV2.S at low or high dose, single or two shots; about 5 received placebo; per-sample allocation not given. For vaccine and placebo recipients, the sequenced repertoires came from samples collected on day 63 after the first injection. The library came from the immunoSEQ multiplex PCR assay. TCRdb took this table from immuneACCESS and kept in-frame rearrangements with V and J called. Such tables lack part of the clones; where checked against another copy, unresolved V genes explain under half of the gap, and the rest is unexplained. This sample is represented by some 350,000 clones; roughly 85% of them were singletons. Of the sample, less than 4% is held by the ten largest clones.

This material consisted of peripheral blood, taken in a trial of Ad26.COV2.S vaccine versus placebo. These receptors were taken from a person aged 18 to 65 who received the Ad26.COV2.S COVID-19 vaccine or a placebo.

The chain is built from TRBV18 and TRBJ2-5, with 8 bases matching TRBD2. Germline V gene sequence: CDR1 KGHSH, CDR2 LQKENI. The CDR3 totals 21 residues. V lost 2 bases to trimming and J lost 1 base; unmatched junction nucleotides: 21. CDR3 nucleotide sequence: TGTGCCAGCTCACCAAGGAGCCGGGGACCTACAGCGGGAGTTGGCCAAGAGACCCAGTACTTC. This gives the protein CASSPRSRGPTAGVGQETQYF.

V is TRBV28 and J is TRBJ1-1, with D maybe TRBD1 (6 bases). The CDR3 runs 15 residues. The V end lost 3 bases, the J end lost 1 base, and 12 bases lay between the germline ends. CDR1 and CDR2 (germline): MDHEN, SYDVKM. The chain's CDR3 is CASSLNGQRNTEAFF. The CDR3 region has the DNA TGTGCCAGCAGTTTGAACGGACAGCGGAACACTGAAGCTTTCTTT.

CDR3 residues: CASSPDTGVSYNEQFF. The CDR3 DNA follows: TGTGCCAGCAGCCCAGATACAGGGGTGTCCTACAATGAGCAGTTCTTC. The chain joins TRBV3-1 (or the pseudogene TRBV3-2) to TRBJ2-1, with 7 bases aligning to TRBD1. CDR1 and CDR2 (germline): LGHDT, YNNKEL (reference sequence). CDR3 size: 16 residues. V lost 4 bases to trimming and J lost 1 base; unmatched junction nucleotides: 7.

The chain is built from TRBV6-5 and TRBJ2-7, with 8 positions matching TRBD1. From germline, CDR1 is MNHEY and CDR2 SVGAGI. The CDR3 extends over 14 amino acids. Trimming took 6 bases from V and 6 from J; bases not matched to a gene: 10. DNA for the CDR3: TGTGCCAGCAGGCCCGGACAGGGCGTACCCGAGCAGTACTTC. This encodes CASRPGQGVPEQYF.

The CDR3 loop is CASRATYYYEQYF. CDR3 bases: TGTGCCAGCCGCGCGACTTACTACTACGAGCAGTACTTC. The chain uses TRBV2 and TRBJ2-7; no reliable D call. The CDR3 is made up of 13 amino acids. From germline, CDR1 is SNHLY and CDR2 FYNNEI. Trimming took off 8 bases at V and 3 bases at J, with 14 bases between the two ends.

This chain connects TRBV7-9 to TRBJ1-2; TRBD1 is a possible D gene (5 bases). Per germline, CDR1 SEHNR and CDR2 FQNEAQ (reference sequence). Trimming removed 3 bases at V and 4 bases at J, with 21 bases between. This CDR3 contains 17 residues. Here the CDR3 DNA reads TGTGCCAGCAGCTTTCGGGACCCTGGGAGGGAGGCCTATGGCTACACCTTC. This gives the protein CASSFRDPGREAYGYTF.

The gene calls are TRBV4-3 and TRBJ1-1; 8 bases agree with TRBD1. CDR1 and CDR2 from the germline V gene are LGHNA and YSLEER. This CDR3 is 13 amino acids long. After removal of 2 bases from V and 7 bases from J, the junction contained 3 bases not matched to a gene. CDR3 DNA sequence: TGCGCCAGCAGCCAACAGGGGGCGAGTGAAGCTTTCTTT. Its translation: CASSQQGASEAFF.